Listed here are 21 T cell receptor beta chains from one sample, sequenced in a study of blood T cell repertoires in COVID-19 (dated by TCRdb to about 2020). The method was the immunoSEQ multiplex PCR assay. This immuneACCESS table, as held by TCRdb, lists in-frame sequences with V and J called but not all clones. Of the missing ones, under half trace to an unresolved V gene in checked studies; the others have no known cause. The sample table lists under 75,000 clones, just under 80% of them with a count of one. The ten largest make up around 5.9% of the sample. Sequencing was done on a sample of peripheral blood. The receptors come from a woman between 55 and 75 years old with acute or convalescent COVID-19.

CDR3 nucleotide sequence: TGTGCCAGCAGCCAAGGGCTTGGGACTAGCCCCACCGGGGAGCTGTTTTTT. It encodes CASSQGLGTSPTGELFF. The rearrangement uses TRBV3-1 (or the pseudogene TRBV3-2) and TRBJ2-2, with TRBD2 matching over 9 bases. The length of the CDR3 is 17 residues. In germline, CDR1 is LGHDT, CDR2 YNNKEL (reference sequence). Losses at the gene ends were 1 base for V and 4 bases for J; bases not matched to a gene: 7.

The chain carries TRBV24-1 and TRBJ2-1; tentatively, D is TRBD1 (6 bases). In germline, CDR1 is KGHDR, CDR2 SFDVKD. The CDR3 totals 17 residues. V lost 6 bases and J lost 6, with 23 bases in between. The CDR3, as DNA: TGTGCCACCAGTCCGTCCCCCCTTTCAGACAGGAGCAATGAGCAGTTCTTC. Translation: CATSPSPLSDRSNEQFF.

The chain recombines TRBV7-9 with TRBJ2-1; 7 nucleotides align to TRBD1. V trimming: 6 bases; J trimming: 6 bases; junction bases outside the gene matches: 11. Germline V gene sequence: CDR1 SEHNR, CDR2 FQNEAQ (reference sequence). This CDR3 contains 15 residues. CDR3 DNA sequence: TGTGCCAGCAGTCAACTAGGGGGCCCTGTCAATGAGCAGTTCTTC. Its translation is CASSQLGGPVNEQFF.

Only a few counts were recorded for this clone. The chain employs TRBV28 and TRBJ1-4; 8 nucleotides line up with TRBD1. Germline loops: CDR1 MDHEN, CDR2 SYDVKM. CDR3 size: 15 residues. V shed 7 bases, J shed 4 bases, and the junction held 8 bases outside the gene matches. The CDR3 sequence is CASKGQVPGNEKLFF. The CDR3 DNA follows: TGTGCCAGCAAGGGACAGGTACCGGGTAATGAAAAACTGTTTTTT.

The gene calls are TRBV2 and TRBJ2-1, with TRBD2 matching 7 bases. Looked up from germline, CDR1 is SNHLY and CDR2 is FYNNEI. V was clipped by 6 bases and J by 1 base; unmatched bases: 3. The CDR3 extends over 14 amino acids. The CDR3 coding sequence is TGTGCCAGCAGCGTCGGGGGGTCCTACAATGAGCAGTTCTTC. As protein: CASSVGGSYNEQFF.

The table lists this clone with a few counts. CDR3 in amino acids: CASGGPSGGPLYEQYF. As DNA, the CDR3 is TGTGCCAGCGGGGGACCCAGCGGGGGCCCACTGTACGAGCAGTACTTC. The chain combines TRBV11-2 with TRBJ2-7; 8 positions match TRBD2. This CDR3 is 16 amino acids long. The V gene's germline CDR1 is SGHAT and CDR2 FQNNGV. V was pared by 8 bases and J by 4 bases, with 16 bases of the junction left unmatched.

This chain connects TRBV5-4 to TRBJ2-2; TRBD1 aligns across 7 bases. CDR1 and CDR2 from the germline V gene are SGHNT and YYREEE (reference sequence). Germline trimming cut 2 bases from V and 2 bases from J; bases unmatched to any gene: 6. There are 16 residues in the CDR3. CDR3 protein: CASSFPDRPNTGELFF. In DNA, the CDR3 is TGTGCCAGCAGCTTTCCGGACAGGCCAAACACCGGGGAGCTGTTTTTT.

V is TRBV5-4 and J is TRBJ2-2, with 7 bases lining up with TRBD2. The CDR3 covers 16 residues. J was trimmed by 4 bases and V by 4 bases; bases with no gene match: 10. Germline V lookup: CDR1 SGHNT, CDR2 YYREEE (reference sequence). This chain's CDR3 is CASSPVPGGSTGELFF. The CDR3 nucleotides are TGTGCCAGCAGCCCGGTCCCCGGGGGGAGCACCGGGGAGCTGTTTTTT.

The chain couples TRBV5-1 to TRBJ2-7, with 8 positions matching TRBD1. The germline V gene has CDR1 SGHRS and CDR2 YFSETQ. The CDR3 runs to 15 residues. Germline trimming cut 0 bases from V and 2 bases from J; bases unmatched to any gene: 4. The CDR3 protein is CASSLATGEPYEQYF. The CDR3 DNA sequence: TGCGCCAGCAGCTTGGCGACAGGGGAACCCTACGAGCAGTACTTC.

The chain couples TRBV7-2 to TRBJ2-2; D is ambiguous. CDR3 length: 13 amino acids. From germline, CDR1 is SGHTA and CDR2 FQGNSA. Trimming took off 3 bases at V and 5 bases at J, with 7 bases between the two ends. Here the CDR3 reads CASSFSWTGELFF. For the CDR3, the DNA is TGTGCCAGCAGCTTTAGTTGGACCGGGGAGCTGTTTTTT.

This clone was detected many times. The rearrangement uses TRBV6-5 and TRBJ2-3; the D is unclear. V shed 9 bases and J shed 0 bases, with 16 bases lying between them. Germline V gene data show CDR1 as MNHEY and CDR2 as SVGAGI. The CDR3 extends over 15 amino acids. CDR3 bases: TGTGCCAGTCAAAAGTGGGTGACTAGCACAGATACGCAGTATTTT. Residues: CASQKWVTSTDTQYF.

This chain connects TRBV28 to TRBJ1-1; perhaps TRBD1 as D (5 bases). The V end was cut by 7 bases, the J end by 7 bases, with 10 bases between. CDR1 and CDR2 from the germline V gene are MDHEN and SYDVKM. The CDR3 contains 11 residues. The CDR3 spells CASTGWDEAFF. The CDR3 region has the DNA TGTGCCAGCACAGGGTGGGATGAAGCTTTCTTT. Full variable domain (missing parts from reference TRBV28 and TRBJ1-1): DVKVTQSSRYLVKRTGEKVFLECVQDMDHENMFWYRQDPGLGLRLIYFSYDVKMKEKGDIPEGYSVSREKKERFSLILESASTNQTSMYLCASTGWDEAFFGQGTRLTVV.

This clone was detected a few times. The rearrangement uses TRBV11-2 and TRBJ1-4; TRBD1 aligns across 8 bases. V lost 4 bases to trimming and J lost 4 bases; unmatched junction nucleotides: 2. The CDR3 sequence is 14 residues long. The V gene's germline CDR1 is SGHAT and CDR2 FQNNGV. The CDR3 is CASSSRGLNEKLFF. In DNA, the CDR3 is TGTGCCAGCAGCTCCAGGGGGCTTAATGAAAAACTGTTTTTT.

CDR3 protein: CATSDAQGLTGELFF. The CDR3 DNA follows: TGTGCCACCAGTGATGCACAGGGGTTAACCGGGGAGCTGTTTTTT. The chain couples TRBV24-1 to TRBJ2-2; 7 bases are shared with TRBD1. Per the germline V gene, CDR1 is KGHDR and CDR2 is SFDVKD. V shed 3 bases and J 5 bases; nucleotides not matched to a gene: 5. This CDR3 comprises 15 residues.

The rearrangement links TRBV12-3 or TRBV12-4 to TRBJ1-5, with 7 bases that match TRBD1. Trimming removed 3 bases from V and 7 bases from J; junction bases left unmatched: 3. The CDR3 totals 13 residues. The chain's CDR3 is CASSLGTAQPQHF. The DNA of the CDR3 is TGTGCCAGCAGTTTGGGGACAGCCCAGCCCCAGCATTTT.

This chain joins TRBV7-9 and TRBJ2-7; a possible D gene is TRBD1 (6 bases). V gave up 5 bases and J gave up 6 bases, with 17 bases separating them. The germline gives CDR1 SEHNR, CDR2 FQNEAQ (reference sequence). The CDR3 has 14 amino acids. The CDR3 region has the DNA TGTGCCAGCAGCCCAACAACAGGGACCGGCGAGCAGTACTTC. This gives the protein CASSPTTGTGEQYF.

The chain uses TRBV3-1 (or the pseudogene TRBV3-2) and TRBJ1-5; no firm D call. Germline V gives CDR1 LGHDT, CDR2 YNNKEL (reference sequence). V was trimmed by 0 bases and J by 2 bases, leaving 8 bases between them. The CDR3 spans 15 residues. The CDR3 sequence: CASSQDPGGNQPQHF. Written as DNA, the CDR3 is TGTGCCAGCAGCCAAGATCCCGGAGGCAATCAGCCCCAGCATTTT.

The sample holds a few counts of this clone. This chain connects TRBV4-1 to TRBJ2-7, with a tentative D call TRBD1 (6 bases). V lost 1 base, J lost 4 bases, and 14 bases lay in between. CDR1 is MGHRA and CDR2 is YSYEKL in the germline V gene. The CDR3 has 15 amino acids. CDR3 nucleotide sequence: TGCGCCAGCAGCCAAGGGGCAGGGGAGAAATACGAGCAGTACTTC. Protein sequence: CASSQGAGEKYEQYF.

V gene TRBV7-8 combines with J gene TRBJ2-5, with 7 positions matching TRBD2. CDR1 and CDR2 (germline): SGHVS, FQNEAQ. V dropped 6 bases and J dropped 5; count of bases not matched to a gene: 15. This CDR3 comprises 16 residues. CDR3 protein: CASRSLGAGKGETQYF. CDR3 nucleotides: TGTGCCAGCAGGTCCTTGGGAGCGGGGAAGGGGGAGACCCAGTACTTC.

This chain links TRBV29-1 with TRBJ1-2, with TRBD1 identical over 8 bases. Germline V lookup: CDR1 SQVTM, CDR2 ANQGSEA. Trimming at V came to 6 bases and at J to 8 bases, leaving 14 bases not matched to a gene. CDR3 size: 14 residues. CDR3 coding DNA: TGCAGCGTGGACTTGGGACAGGTTCAGGGAGGCTACACCTTC. Translation gives CSVDLGQVQGGYTF.

The chain uses TRBV2 and TRBJ2-3; D perhaps matches TRBD2 (6 bases). The germline V gene encodes CDR1 SNHLY and CDR2 FYNNEI. This CDR3 is 14 amino acids long. Trimming removed 8 bases from V and 0 bases from J, with 12 bases in between. CDR3 residues: CASGPGASTDTQYF. For the CDR3, the DNA is TGTGCCAGCGGCCCGGGAGCTAGCACAGATACGCAGTATTTT.